This TCR beta chain was identified in a study of control samples from healthy donors and cancer patients. Sequencing used immunoSEQ multiplex PCR; TCRdb keeps in-frame clones, though not all of them. The table records around 250,000 clones, roughly 80% of them present only once. Germline V gene lookup returns CDR1 MNHEY and CDR2 SVGEGT. V gave up 6 bases and J gave up 8 bases, with 10 bases separating them. This CDR3 region has 11 residues. The chain is built from TRBV6-2 or TRBV6-3 and TRBJ1-1, with a possible D match to TRBD1 (6 bases). Specimen: PBMCs. The receptor was derived from a woman aged 60-75 years with lung cancer. CDR3 sequence (DNA): TGTGCCAGCAGCCCCGGGACAGAAGCTTTCTTT. Translation gives CASSPGTEAFF.